This TCR beta chain was recovered during a study of blood T cell repertoires in COVID-19. Across the study: The origin of the acute and convalescent COVID-19 samples was the United States, Italy and Spain.

Under the authors' procedure: Amplified reference gene primers provided the basis for estimating nucleated cell counts. Only in-frame clones appear in the TCRdb table, and some are missing; sequencing was by immunoSEQ multiplex PCR. Clone size and V and J calls were adopted from that table, with D and trimming inferred from the DNA. The top ten hold approximately 2.4% of the sample, which has some 220,000 clones, around 85% seen once. Germline V lookup: CDR1 MNHEY, CDR2 SVGAGI. This CDR3 has 15 residues. The ends lost 7 bases at V and 4 bases at J; junction bases unmatched: 13. This receptor was identified in an older woman with COVID-19, enrolled during active disease. The V call is TRBV6-5, the J call TRBJ2-7; 7 bases align to TRBD2. Sequencing input: peripheral blood. CDR3 sequence (DNA): TGTGCCAGCATATCAACCGGGGAGGGGAGATACGAGCAGTACTTC. This sequence encodes CASISTGEGRYEQYF.